These T cell receptor beta chains were read from a single sample in a study of graft-versus-host responses after intestinal transplantation. Method: immunoSEQ multiplex PCR; TCRdb's copy keeps in-frame clones and lacks some. The sample holds about 21,000 clones; about half are singletons and the top ten take 0.88%. The material sequenced was alloreactive CD4+ T cells from a mixed lymphocyte reaction culture, taken before intestinal transplant. These receptor sequences come from a human patient who received an intestinal transplant. Each CDR3 is given with its conserved first and last residue. The order of the fields is D gene, J gene, clone size, V gene, CDR3 protein, CDR3 DNA. D genes are given only for firm matches. Some rows have no size entry. The others give once, few or many, or a class for an expanded clone.

d_gene: NA
j_gene: TRBJ2-1
abundance: NA
v_gene: TRBV10-1
CDR3aa: CASSELAGALVGEQFF
CDR3nt: TGCGCCAGCAGTGAGCTGGCGGGGGCGCTAGTGGGGGAGCAGTTCTTC

d_gene: NA
j_gene: TRBJ2-7
abundance: once
v_gene: TRBV6-1
CDR3aa: CASSVASGTSTYEQYF
CDR3nt: TGTGCCAGCAGTGTAGCCTCCGGGACATCTACCTACGAGCAGTACTTC

d_gene: NA
j_gene: TRBJ2-5
abundance: NA
v_gene: TRBV9
CDR3aa: CASSSGLRETQYF
CDR3nt: TGTGCCAGCAGCTCGGGACTGCGAGAGACCCAGTACTTC

d_gene: TRBD1
j_gene: TRBJ1-2
abundance: NA
v_gene: TRBV18
CDR3aa: CASSPRTGDGYTF
CDR3nt: TGTGCCAGCTCACCACGGACAGGGGATGGCTACACCTTC

d_gene: NA
j_gene: TRBJ2-7
abundance: NA
v_gene: TRBV5-1
CDR3aa: CASSLDAGRDEQYF
CDR3nt: TGCGCCAGCAGCTTGGATGCAGGGCGCGACGAGCAGTACTTC

d_gene: TRBD1
j_gene: TRBJ2-3
abundance: NA
v_gene: TRBV11-1
CDR3aa: CASSLAGTVGTQYF
CDR3nt: TGTGCCAGCAGCTTAGCGGGGACAGTCGGGACGCAGTATTTT

d_gene: NA
j_gene: TRBJ2-7
abundance: few
v_gene: TRBV10-3
CDR3aa: CAISERGRASYEQYF
CDR3nt: TGTGCCATCAGTGAGAGGGGCAGGGCCTCCTACGAGCAGTACTTC

d_gene: TRBD2
j_gene: TRBJ2-3
abundance: NA
v_gene: TRBV7-3
CDR3aa: CASSLTALAGTDTQYF
CDR3nt: TGTGCCAGCAGCTTAACGGCGCTAGCGGGAACAGATACGCAGTATTTT

d_gene: TRBD2
j_gene: TRBJ2-2
abundance: NA
v_gene: TRBV2
CDR3aa: CASRTSGGTGELFF
CDR3nt: TGTGCCAGCAGAACTAGCGGGGGGACCGGGGAGCTGTTTTTT

d_gene: NA
j_gene: TRBJ2-7
abundance: NA
v_gene: TRBV2
CDR3aa: CASGAPFEQYF
CDR3nt: TGTGCCAGCGGGGCACCCTTCGAGCAGTACTTC

d_gene: TRBD1
j_gene: TRBJ2-7
abundance: NA
v_gene: TRBV6-1
CDR3aa: CASRTGPPGEQYF
CDR3nt: TGTGCCAGCAGGACAGGGCCGCCAGGGGAGCAGTACTTC

d_gene: NA
j_gene: TRBJ2-2
abundance: few
v_gene: TRBV18
CDR3aa: CASSPQGLANTGELFF
CDR3nt: TGTGCCAGCTCACCGCAGGGCCTCGCGAACACCGGGGAGCTGTTTTTT

d_gene: NA
j_gene: TRBJ1-2
abundance: NA
v_gene: TRBV27
CDR3aa: CASSANRVAGYTF
CDR3nt: TGTGCCAGCAGTGCAAACAGGGTTGCTGGCTACACCTTC

d_gene: TRBD1
j_gene: TRBJ2-6
abundance: few
v_gene: TRBV19
CDR3aa: CASSMFGQGAGANVLTF
CDR3nt: TGTGCCAGTAGTATGTTCGGACAGGGAGCCGGGGCCAACGTCCTGACTTTC

d_gene: TRBD2
j_gene: TRBJ2-2
abundance: few
v_gene: TRBV7-3
CDR3aa: CASSNPLAAGTGELFF
CDR3nt: TGTGCCAGCAGCAACCCCCTAGCGGCCGGCACCGGGGAGCTGTTTTTT

d_gene: NA
j_gene: TRBJ1-2
abundance: NA
v_gene: TRBV6-6
CDR3aa: CASSYIGVNYGYTF
CDR3nt: TGTGCCAGCAGTTACATTGGAGTTAACTATGGCTACACCTTC

d_gene: NA
j_gene: TRBJ2-1
abundance: NA
v_gene: TRBV7-2
CDR3aa: CATHRGTIYNEQFF
CDR3nt: TGTGCCACCCACAGGGGGACTATCTACAATGAGCAGTTCTTC

d_gene: NA
j_gene: TRBJ1-4
abundance: NA
v_gene: TRBV7-2
CDR3aa: CASKKRRAGAEKLFF
CDR3nt: TGTGCCAGCAAAAAAAGGCGGGCAGGGGCGGAAAAACTGTTTTTT

d_gene: TRBD2
j_gene: TRBJ2-2
abundance: few
v_gene: TRBV7-9
CDR3aa: CASSLVRLAADTGELFF
CDR3nt: TGTGCCAGCAGCTTAGTTAGGCTAGCGGCGGACACCGGGGAGCTGTTTTTT

d_gene: NA
j_gene: TRBJ2-7
abundance: NA
v_gene: TRBV27
CDR3aa: CASSRDTSYEQYF
CDR3nt: TGTGCCAGCAGTAGGGACACCTCCTACGAGCAGTACTTC

d_gene: NA
j_gene: TRBJ2-7
abundance: few
v_gene: TRBV7-4
CDR3aa: CASSLDSVNEQYF
CDR3nt: TGTGCCAGCAGCTTAGATTCCGTTAACGAGCAGTACTTC

d_gene: NA
j_gene: TRBJ1-6
abundance: NA
v_gene: TRBV11-2
CDR3aa: CASTSDRLASLHF
CDR3nt: TGTGCCAGCACCAGCGACAGGCTCGCGTCCCTCCACTTT

d_gene: TRBD1
j_gene: TRBJ2-7
abundance: medium-sized
v_gene: TRBV11-1
CDR3aa: CASSLDNDRGEQYF
CDR3nt: TGTGCCAGCAGCTTAGATAACGACAGGGGTGAGCAGTACTTC

d_gene: TRBD1
j_gene: TRBJ1-3
abundance: few
v_gene: TRBV19
CDR3aa: CASSNRGDGNTIYF
CDR3nt: TGTGCCAGTAGTAACAGGGGCGATGGAAACACCATATATTTT

d_gene: NA
j_gene: TRBJ1-5
abundance: NA
v_gene: TRBV7-6
CDR3aa: CASSPSQVWNQPQHF
CDR3nt: TGTGCCAGCAGCCCTAGCCAGGTCTGGAATCAGCCCCAGCATTTT

d_gene: NA
j_gene: TRBJ2-3
abundance: NA
v_gene: TRBV27
CDR3aa: CASRRTGTDTQYF
CDR3nt: TGTGCCAGCAGGCGTACGGGCACAGATACGCAGTATTTT

d_gene: NA
j_gene: TRBJ2-3
abundance: NA
v_gene: TRBV7-8
CDR3aa: CASSLGGRRDTQYF
CDR3nt: TGTGCCAGCAGCTTAGGGGGCAGACGAGATACGCAGTATTTT

d_gene: NA
j_gene: TRBJ1-2
abundance: NA
v_gene: TRBV5-1
CDR3aa: CASSLVGNYGYTF
CDR3nt: TGCGCCAGCTCCCTCGTGGGCAACTATGGCTACACCTTC

d_gene: NA
j_gene: TRBJ1-2
abundance: once
v_gene: TRBV10-3
CDR3aa: CAISERRTDTNYGYTF
CDR3nt: TGTGCCATCAGTGAGAGGCGGACAGACACCAACTATGGCTACACCTTC

d_gene: NA
j_gene: TRBJ1-2
abundance: NA
v_gene: TRBV11-2
CDR3aa: CASSLDLRPGVYGYTF
CDR3nt: TGTGCCAGCAGCTTAGATCTACGCCCAGGGGTATATGGCTACACCTTC

d_gene: NA
j_gene: TRBJ1-2
abundance: few
v_gene: TRBV5-6
CDR3aa: CASSPRGTNYGYTF
CDR3nt: TGTGCCAGCAGCCCCAGGGGAACTAACTATGGCTACACCTTC

d_gene: NA
j_gene: TRBJ1-6
abundance: NA
v_gene: TRBV19
CDR3aa: CASIPTGTYNSPLHF
CDR3nt: TGTGCCAGTATACCGACCGGGACATATAATTCACCCCTCCACTTT

d_gene: NA
j_gene: TRBJ2-3
abundance: NA
v_gene: TRBV18
CDR3aa: CASSPLHSPSTDTQYF
CDR3nt: TGTGCCAGCTCACCACTCCACTCCCCTAGCACAGATACGCAGTATTTT

d_gene: TRBD2
j_gene: TRBJ2-5
abundance: NA
v_gene: TRBV25-1
CDR3aa: CASSTRAGVGETQYF
CDR3nt: TGTGCCAGCAGTACCCGGGCGGGGGTAGGGGAGACCCAGTACTTC

d_gene: TRBD2
j_gene: TRBJ2-7
abundance: NA
v_gene: TRBV18
CDR3aa: CASSPKERGRMWEQYF
CDR3nt: TGTGCCAGCTCCCCCAAGGAGCGGGGCCGCATGTGGGAGCAGTACTTC

d_gene: NA
j_gene: TRBJ2-3
abundance: NA
v_gene: TRBV5-1
CDR3aa: CASSWAGADTQYF
CDR3nt: TGCGCCAGCAGCTGGGCGGGCGCAGATACGCAGTATTTT

d_gene: TRBD1
j_gene: TRBJ1-2
abundance: NA
v_gene: TRBV29-1
CDR3aa: CSVARDSYGYTF
CDR3nt: TGCAGCGTTGCCCGGGACAGCTATGGCTACACCTTC

d_gene: TRBD2
j_gene: TRBJ2-7
abundance: NA
v_gene: TRBV9
CDR3aa: CASSVGLAGPIYEQYF
CDR3nt: TGTGCCAGCAGCGTAGGACTAGCGGGGCCAATCTACGAGCAGTACTTC

d_gene: TRBD2
j_gene: TRBJ2-1
abundance: once
v_gene: TRBV7-9
CDR3aa: CASSHTSGATYNEQFF
CDR3nt: TGTGCCAGCAGCCACACTAGCGGGGCGACCTACAATGAGCAGTTCTTC

d_gene: TRBD1
j_gene: TRBJ1-2
abundance: NA
v_gene: TRBV10-2
CDR3aa: CAASGGQGSGGYTF
CDR3nt: TGCGCCGCTTCGGGGGGACAGGGGAGTGGTGGCTACACCTTC

d_gene: NA
j_gene: TRBJ2-3
abundance: few
v_gene: TRBV6-1
CDR3aa: CASSGDTDTQYF
CDR3nt: TGTGCCAGCAGTGGCGACACAGATACGCAGTATTTT

d_gene: TRBD1
j_gene: TRBJ2-3
abundance: NA
v_gene: TRBV12-5
CDR3aa: CASGLGTGGLTDTQYF
CDR3nt: TGTGCTAGTGGTTTGGGGACAGGGGGCCTCACAGATACGCAGTATTTT

d_gene: NA
j_gene: TRBJ1-5
abundance: few
v_gene: TRBV21-1
CDR3aa: CASTQGALNSNQPQHF
CDR3nt: TGTGCCAGCACACAGGGCGCCTTAAATAGCAATCAGCCCCAGCATTTT

d_gene: TRBD2
j_gene: TRBJ2-3
abundance: NA
v_gene: TRBV9
CDR3aa: CASSVVGGGTDTQYF
CDR3nt: TGTGCCAGCAGCGTAGTTGGCGGGGGAACAGATACGCAGTATTTT

d_gene: NA
j_gene: TRBJ1-2
abundance: NA
v_gene: TRBV10-3
CDR3aa: CAIRGTREDYGYTF
CDR3nt: TGTGCCATCAGGGGGACCAGGGAGGACTATGGCTACACCTTC

d_gene: TRBD2
j_gene: TRBJ2-1
abundance: NA
v_gene: TRBV4-2
CDR3aa: CASRLAGGGEQFF
CDR3nt: TGTGCCAGTAGACTAGCGGGGGGGGGTGAGCAGTTCTTC

d_gene: NA
j_gene: TRBJ2-1
abundance: few
v_gene: TRBV20-1
CDR3aa: CSVRQFNEQFF
CDR3nt: TGCAGTGTCAGGCAGTTCAATGAGCAGTTCTTC

d_gene: NA
j_gene: TRBJ1-6
abundance: NA
v_gene: TRBV10-3
CDR3aa: CAISGNGSPLHF
CDR3nt: TGTGCCATCAGCGGGAACGGTTCACCCCTCCACTTT

d_gene: TRBD2
j_gene: TRBJ2-1
abundance: NA
v_gene: TRBV7-3
CDR3aa: CASRIAGGPFNEQFF
CDR3nt: TGTGCCAGCAGAATAGCGGGGGGGCCTTTCAATGAGCAGTTCTTC

d_gene: NA
j_gene: TRBJ2-2
abundance: NA
v_gene: TRBV6-6
CDR3aa: CASQNTNTGELFF
CDR3nt: TGTGCCAGCCAAAACACGAACACCGGGGAGCTGTTTTTT